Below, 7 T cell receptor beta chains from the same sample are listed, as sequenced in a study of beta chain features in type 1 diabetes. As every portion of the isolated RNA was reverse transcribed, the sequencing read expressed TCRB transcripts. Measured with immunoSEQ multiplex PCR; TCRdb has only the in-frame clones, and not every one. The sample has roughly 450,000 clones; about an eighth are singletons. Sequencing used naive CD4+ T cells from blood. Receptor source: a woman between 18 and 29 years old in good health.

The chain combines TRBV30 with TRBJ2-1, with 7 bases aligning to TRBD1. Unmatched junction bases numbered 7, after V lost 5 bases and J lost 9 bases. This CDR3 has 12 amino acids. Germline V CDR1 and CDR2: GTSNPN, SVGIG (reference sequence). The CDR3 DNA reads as TGTGCCTGGGGGACAGTACACGGTGAGCAGTTCTTC. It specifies CAWGTVHGEQFF.

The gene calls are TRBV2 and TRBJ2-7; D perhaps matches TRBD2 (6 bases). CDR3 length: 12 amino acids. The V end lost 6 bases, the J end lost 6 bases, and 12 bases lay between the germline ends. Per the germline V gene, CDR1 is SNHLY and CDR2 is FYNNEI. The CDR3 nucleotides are TGTGCCAGCAGGGACCCGGGGGTCGAGCAGTACTTC. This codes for CASRDPGVEQYF.

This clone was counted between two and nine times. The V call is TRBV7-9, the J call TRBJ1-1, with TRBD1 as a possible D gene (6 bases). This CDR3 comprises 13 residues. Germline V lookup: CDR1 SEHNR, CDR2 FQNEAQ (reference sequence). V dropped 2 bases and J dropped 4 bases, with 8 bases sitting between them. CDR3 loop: CASSLSGVTEAFF. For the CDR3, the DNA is TGTGCCAGCAGCTTATCAGGGGTCACTGAAGCTTTCTTT.

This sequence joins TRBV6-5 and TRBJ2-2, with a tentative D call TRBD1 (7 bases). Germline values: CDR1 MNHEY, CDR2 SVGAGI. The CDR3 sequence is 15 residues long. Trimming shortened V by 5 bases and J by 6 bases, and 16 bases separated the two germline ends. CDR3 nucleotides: TGTGCCAGCAGTCCGTGGACAGGCGGGGCCGGGGAGCTGTTTTTT. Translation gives CASSPWTGGAGELFF.

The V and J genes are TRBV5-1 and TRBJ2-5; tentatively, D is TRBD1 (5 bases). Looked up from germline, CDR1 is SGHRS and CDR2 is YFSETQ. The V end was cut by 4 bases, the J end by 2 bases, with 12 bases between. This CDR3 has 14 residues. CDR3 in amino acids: CASSGWTSQETQYF. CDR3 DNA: TGCGCCAGCAGCGGCTGGACATCGCAAGAGACCCAGTACTTC.

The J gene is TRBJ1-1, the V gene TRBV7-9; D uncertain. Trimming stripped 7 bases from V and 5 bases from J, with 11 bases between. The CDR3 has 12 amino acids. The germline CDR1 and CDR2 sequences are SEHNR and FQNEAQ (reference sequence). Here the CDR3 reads CASTHVRTEAFF. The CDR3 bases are TGTGCCAGCACCCACGTCAGGACTGAAGCTTTCTTT.

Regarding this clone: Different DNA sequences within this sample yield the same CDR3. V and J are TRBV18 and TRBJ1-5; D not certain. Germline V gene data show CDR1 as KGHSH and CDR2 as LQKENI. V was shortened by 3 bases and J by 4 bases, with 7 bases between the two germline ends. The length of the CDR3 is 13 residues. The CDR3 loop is CASSPGSNQPQHF. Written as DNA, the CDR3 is TGTGCCAGCTCACCGGGGTCAAATCAGCCCCAGCATTTT. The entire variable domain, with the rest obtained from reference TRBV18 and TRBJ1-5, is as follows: NAGVMQNPRHLVRRRGQEARLRCSPMKGHSHVYWYRQLPEEGLKFMVYLQKENIIDESGMPKERFSAEFPKEGPSILRIQQVVRGDSAAYFCASSPGSNQPQHFGDGTRLSIL.